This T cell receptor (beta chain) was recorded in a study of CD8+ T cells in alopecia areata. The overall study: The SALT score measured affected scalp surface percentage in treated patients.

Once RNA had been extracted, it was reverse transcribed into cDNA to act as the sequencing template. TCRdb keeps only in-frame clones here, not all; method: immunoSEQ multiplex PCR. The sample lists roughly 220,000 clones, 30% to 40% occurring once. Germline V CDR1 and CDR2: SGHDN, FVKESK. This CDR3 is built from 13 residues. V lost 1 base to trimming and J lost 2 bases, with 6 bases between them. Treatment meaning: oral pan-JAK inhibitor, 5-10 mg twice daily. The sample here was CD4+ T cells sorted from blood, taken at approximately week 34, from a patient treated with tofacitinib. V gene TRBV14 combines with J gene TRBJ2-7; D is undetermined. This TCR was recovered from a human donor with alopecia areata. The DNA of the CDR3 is TGTGCCAGCAGCCAAGGGTTTGCCTACGAGCAGTACTTC. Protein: CASSQGFAYEQYF.